This T cell receptor (beta chain) was captured in a study of blood T cell repertoires in COVID-19. Study-level background: Acute-phase and convalescent COVID-19 samples originated in the United States, Italy and Spain. Sources were T cells, B-cell-depleted T cells, or PBMCs; the material itself was cDNA or gDNA.

Trimming removed 4 bases from V and 4 bases from J; junction bases left unmatched: 7. The germline gives CDR1 SGDLS, CDR2 YYNGEE. This CDR3 spans 14 amino acids. On this clone itself: At the DNA level, this CDR3 is encoded by other sequences in the same sample as well.

Source study methods: How many nucleated cells were present was estimated from reference gene primer amplification. Produced via immunoSEQ multiplex PCR; TCRdb's table is partial and in-frame only. The DNA was the basis for D and trimming; V, J and clone size are from that table. The sample yields roughly 380,000 clones, 75% to 90% seen once. Seattle participants joined during active infection and were tracked over time. Input material: peripheral blood. The TCR sequence derives from a woman aged 35 to 49 with COVID-19, enrolled during active disease. The gene calls are TRBV9 and TRBJ1-1, with 7 bases fitting TRBD1. The CDR3 bases are TGTGCCAGCAGCCCCCGACAGGGAGCCACTGAAGCTTTCTTT. This translates into CASSPRQGATEAFF.